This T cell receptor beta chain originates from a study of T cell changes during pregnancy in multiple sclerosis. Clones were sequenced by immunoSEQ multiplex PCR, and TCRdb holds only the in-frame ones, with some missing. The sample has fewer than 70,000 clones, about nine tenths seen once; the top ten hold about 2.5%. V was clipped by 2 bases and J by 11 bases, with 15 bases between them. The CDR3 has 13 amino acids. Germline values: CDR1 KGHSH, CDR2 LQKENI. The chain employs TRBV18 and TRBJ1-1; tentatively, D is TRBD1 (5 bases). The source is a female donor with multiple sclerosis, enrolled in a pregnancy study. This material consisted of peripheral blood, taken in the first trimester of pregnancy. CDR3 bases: TGTGCCAGCTCACCAACCTCACAGGCGCTGGCTTTCTTT. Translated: CASSPTSQALAFF. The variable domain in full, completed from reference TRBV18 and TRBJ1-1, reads NAGVMQNPRHLVRRRGQEARLRCSPMKGHSHVYWYRQLPEEGLKFMVYLQKENIIDESGMPKERFSAEFPKEGPSILRIQQVVRGDSAAYFCASSPTSQALAFFGQGTRLTVV.